This T cell receptor beta chain comes out of a study of glioma-infiltrating T cells. Study-wide background: Dexamethasone exposure before glioma surgery was limited to six or fewer days. Blood libraries targeted roughly 4.5- to 10-fold coverage of 900,000 to 1,000,000 T cells. Broader study findings: Above-expected tissue-blood divergence occurred in all gliomas, most in low-grade ones.

The iRepertoire nested amplicon-rescue multiplex PCR amplified TCR alpha and beta CDR3s from RNA. Tissue mRNA or PBMC total RNA, about 90-400 ng, went into one-step reverse transcription and amplification. TCRdb re-derived calls from the multiplex PCR reads in MiXCR, one entry per CDR3 protein. The sample holds about 400,000 distinct CDR3 sequences, 41% seen once. Points on this clonotype: Its antigen is unknown. The junction departs from germline at one end; a sequencing error may be responsible.

Material: glioma tissue, nonneoplastic brain tissue, or PBMCs (not recorded which). The receptor was isolated from a human donor with low-grade glioma or glioblastoma, undergoing nonglioma brain surgery, or in good health (not recorded which).

CDR3 in DNA: TGTGCCAGCAGTTCCATTCAGGGGGACTACGGGCAGTACTTC. Amino acids: CASSSIQGDYGQYF. The chain uses TRBV28 and TRBJ2-7; D assignment may be TRBD1 or TRBD2 (7 bases each). The length of the CDR3 is 14 residues. Germline CDR1 MDHEN, CDR2 SYDVKM.